This TCR beta chain was observed in a study of technical replicates of blood from a handful of donors. This table comes from immunoSEQ multiplex PCR, and its TCRdb copy is limited to in-frame clones, with some not included. Counted here are more than 65,000 clones, roughly 88% occurring once; the ten biggest clones make up 4% to 5%. Trimming stripped 0 bases from V and 0 bases from J, with 3 bases between. CDR1 ENHRY and CDR2 SYGVKD come from the germline V gene. The CDR3 totals 14 residues. The clonotype comes from a human donor in good health. Some clones in this sample may be carry-over from other donors' samples. The chain recombines TRBV10-3 with TRBJ1-3, with D unresolved. Sequences were obtained from PBMCs. CDR3 coding DNA: TGTGCCATCAGTGAGTCCAGCTCTGGAAACACCATATATTTT. This sequence encodes CAISESSSGNTIYF.